Listed below are T cell receptor beta chains from one sample, sequenced in a study of OX40 agonist ivuxolimab in advanced cancers. This table comes from immunoSEQ multiplex PCR, and its TCRdb copy is limited to in-frame clones, with some not included. This table holds tens of thousands of clones, 94% found once. Sequences were derived from CD4+ or CD8+ T cells sorted from blood, sampled in a trial of the OX40 agonist ivuxolimab. The source of these receptors is an adult with an advanced solid tumor such as melanoma, head and neck, liver or kidney cancer. CDR3s include the opening cysteine and the closing phenylalanine or tryptophan. The D gene is left open where the match is weak. Clone size is stated in some rows and not others, as once, few, many or a class when expanded.

>TRBD1|TRBJ2-7|NA|TRBV19
TGTGCCAGTAGTATAGGGTGGGGACAGAAGAGCTCCTACGAGCAGTACTTC
CASSIGWGQKSSYEQYF
>NA|TRBJ1-1|NA|TRBV14
TGTGCCAGCAGCCAAGACAGTGAAGCTTTCTTT
CASSQDSEAFF
>TRBD1|TRBJ2-7|NA|TRBV7-8
TGTGCCAGCAGCAAGCTAACAGGGGTGCAGTACTTC
CASSKLTGVQYF
>TRBD2|TRBJ2-2|NA|TRBV5-1
TGCGCCAGCAGCCCGGGACTAGCGGGAGTAAGAACCGGGGAGCTGTTTTTT
CASSPGLAGVRTGELFF
>NA|TRBJ1-1|NA|TRBV18
TGTGCCAGCTCACCCCTAACGCCCAGTGGATGGGACACTGAAGCTTTCTTT
CASSPLTPSGWDTEAFF
>TRBD2|TRBJ2-5|NA|TRBV10-3
TGTGCCATCAGTGTGGTAGCGGGGGCCCCCGGGGGGGAGACCCAGTACTTC
CAISVVAGAPGGETQYF
>NA|TRBJ1-1|NA|TRBV27
TGTGCCAGCAGTACTTGGACAGTGCCTGAAGCTTTCTTT
CASSTWTVPEAFF
>TRBD1|TRBJ2-7|NA|TRBV15
TGTGCCACCAGCAGAGCCAGACAGGGGGCTTACGAGCAGTACTTC
CATSRARQGAYEQYF
>TRBD1|TRBJ2-7|NA|TRBV5-1
TGCGCCAGCAGCTGGGGACAGAAAACCTACGAGCAGTACTTC
CASSWGQKTYEQYF
>NA|TRBJ1-1|NA|TRBV9
TGTGCCAGCAGCGTAGGAAATGGACTCCACCCCAACACTGAAGCTTTCTTT
CASSVGNGLHPNTEAFF
>TRBD2|TRBJ2-1|NA|TRBV6-5
TGTGCCACTAGGCAGCGGGGGGCACTGAATGAGCAGTTCTTC
CATRQRGALNEQFF
>TRBD1|TRBJ2-1|NA|TRBV7-9
TGTGCCAGCAGTTCCGGACAGGGTCCCTACAATGAGCAGTTCTTC
CASSSGQGPYNEQFF
>TRBD1|TRBJ2-7|NA|TRBV6-1
TGTGCCAGCAGGAGGGGACAGGGGGCCGGCGAGCAGTACTTC
CASRRGQGAGEQYF
>NA|TRBJ2-7|NA|TRBV9
TGTGCCAGCAGCGCAACGACTCAGCCCACCTACGAGCAGTACTTC
CASSATTQPTYEQYF
>TRBD2|TRBJ2-7|NA|TRBV9
TGTGCCAGCAGCGCTAGCGGGGGGCCACTCTCCTACGAGCAGTACTTC
CASSASGGPLSYEQYF
>TRBD1|TRBJ1-5|NA|TRBV27
TGTGCCAGCAGTCCCACAGGGGGCGACAATCAGCCCCAGCATTTT
CASSPTGGDNQPQHF
>NA|TRBJ1-1|NA|TRBV4-3
TGCGCCAGCAGCCAATATTTCCCCTCTGAAGCTTTCTTT
CASSQYFPSEAFF
>TRBD1|TRBJ1-1|NA|TRBV28
TGTGCCAGCAGTTCCGTGGGACAGGGGTGGAACACTGAAGCTTTCTTT
CASSSVGQGWNTEAFF
>TRBD2|TRBJ2-3|NA|TRBV9
TGTGCCAGCAGCCCCTGGACTAGCGGGGTCACAGATACGCAGTATTTT
CASSPWTSGVTDTQYF
>NA|TRBJ2-2|NA|TRBV29-1
TGCAGCGTTGTAGGTCCGGCCGGGGAGCTGTTTTTT
CSVVGPAGELFF
>TRBD2|TRBJ2-7|few|TRBV7-7
TGTGCTAGCAGCTTCGGGGCGGGGGGCTCCTACGAGCAGTACTTC
CASSFGAGGSYEQYF